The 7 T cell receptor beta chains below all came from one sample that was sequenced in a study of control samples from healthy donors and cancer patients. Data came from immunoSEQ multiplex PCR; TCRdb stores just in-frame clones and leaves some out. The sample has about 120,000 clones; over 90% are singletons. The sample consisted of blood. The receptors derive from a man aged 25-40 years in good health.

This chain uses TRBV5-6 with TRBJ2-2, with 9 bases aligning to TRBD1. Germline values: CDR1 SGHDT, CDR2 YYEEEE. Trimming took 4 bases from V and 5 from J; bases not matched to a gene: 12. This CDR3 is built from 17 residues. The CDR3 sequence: CASSNKKGQGRTGELFF. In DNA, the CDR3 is TGTGCCAGCAGCAATAAAAAAGGACAGGGGAGGACCGGGGAGCTGTTTTTT.

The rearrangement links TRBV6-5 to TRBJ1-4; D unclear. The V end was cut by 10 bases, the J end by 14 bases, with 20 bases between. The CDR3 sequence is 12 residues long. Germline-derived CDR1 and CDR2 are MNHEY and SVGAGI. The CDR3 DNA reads TGTGCCACCCGACCCTCAAAGGAGGGCCTGTTTTTT. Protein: CATRPSKEGLFF.

CDR3 amino acids: CASSESRVTGYTF. In DNA form, the CDR3 reads TGCGCCAGCAGTGAGTCCAGGGTCACTGGCTACACCTTC. This rearrangement joins TRBV10-1 to TRBJ1-2, with a tentative D call TRBD1 (5 bases). Between the trimmed V and J ends, which lost 0 bases and 7 bases, there was a span of 9 bases. Germline values: CDR1 WNHNN, CDR2 SYGVQD (reference sequence). The CDR3 is made up of 13 amino acids.

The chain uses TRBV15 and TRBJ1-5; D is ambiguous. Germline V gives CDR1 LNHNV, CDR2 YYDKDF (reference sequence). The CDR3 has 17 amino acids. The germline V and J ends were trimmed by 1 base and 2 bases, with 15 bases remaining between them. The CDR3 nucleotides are TGTGCCACCAGCAGAGTTGGTACGGACGGGGGCAATCAGCCCCAGCATTTT. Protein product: CATSRVGTDGGNQPQHF.

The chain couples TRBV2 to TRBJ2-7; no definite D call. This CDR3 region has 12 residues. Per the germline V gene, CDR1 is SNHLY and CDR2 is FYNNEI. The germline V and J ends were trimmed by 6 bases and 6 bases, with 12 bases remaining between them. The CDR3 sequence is CASRESTVEQYF. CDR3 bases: TGTGCCAGCAGAGAGTCGACGGTCGAGCAGTACTTC.

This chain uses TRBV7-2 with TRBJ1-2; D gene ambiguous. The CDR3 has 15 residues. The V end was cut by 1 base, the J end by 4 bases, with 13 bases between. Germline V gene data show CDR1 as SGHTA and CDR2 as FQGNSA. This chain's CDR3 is CASSLDFGSGYGYTF. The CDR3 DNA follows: TGTGCCAGCAGCTTAGATTTCGGGAGTGGCTATGGCTACACCTTC.

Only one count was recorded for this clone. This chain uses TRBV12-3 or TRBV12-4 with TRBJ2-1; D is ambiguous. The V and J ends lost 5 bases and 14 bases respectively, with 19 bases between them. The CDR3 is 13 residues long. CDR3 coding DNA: TGTGCCAGCAGTCCCGGGCCCATCGCTTTGGAGTTCTTC. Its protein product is CASSPGPIALEFF.